Listed below are T cell receptor beta chains from one sample, sequenced in a study of shared clonotypes between healthy human individuals. The data were produced by immunoSEQ multiplex PCR, yet TCRdb's version contains in-frame clones alone and is incomplete. This table holds some 980,000 clones, 76% found once. The sequenced sample was memory CD4+ T cells sorted from blood. These receptors all come from a man aged 18 to 35 in good health. The CDR3 runs from the conserved cysteine through the conserved F or W. A D gene is named only where the DNA matches it firmly. For some rows the clone size is stated as once, few or many, or as a class when expanded; others skip it.

J,size,D,V,CDR3,DNA
TRBJ2-1,.,TRBD2,TRBV27,CASSTIAGGHVNEQFF,TGTGCCAGCAGTACGATAGCGGGAGGGCACGTCAATGAGCAGTTCTTC
TRBJ1-3,few,.,TRBV30,CAWSSRGVAGNTIYF,TGTGCCTGGAGTTCACGGGGGGTGGCTGGAAACACCATATATTTT
TRBJ1-6,.,.,TRBV10-3,CAISEPQKNSPLHF,TGTGCCATCAGTGAGCCCCAGAAAAATTCACCCCTCCACTTT
TRBJ1-2,.,.,TRBV20-1,CSAGSWDGYTF,TGCAGTGCTGGGTCTTGGGATGGCTACACCTTC
TRBJ2-3,.,.,TRBV29-1,CSVALTDTQYF,TGCAGCGTTGCTCTCACAGATACGCAGTATTTT
TRBJ2-3,once,TRBD1,TRBV19,CASSIRDRETDTQYF,TGTGCCAGTAGTATTAGGGACAGGGAGACAGATACGCAGTATTTT
TRBJ1-5,.,TRBD1,TRBV5-6,CASSEGTGREDQPQHF,TGTGCCAGCAGCGAGGGGACAGGGAGAGAGGATCAGCCCCAGCATTTT
TRBJ2-4,.,.,TRBV2,CASSPGEATKNIQYF,TGTGCCAGCAGCCCGGGCGAGGCAACCAAAAACATTCAGTACTTC
TRBJ2-7,.,TRBD2,TRBV30,CAWIPFGGRANEQYF,TGTGCCTGGATCCCCTTTGGAGGGAGGGCCAACGAGCAGTACTTC
TRBJ2-2,.,.,TRBV30,CAWSPKSNTGELFF,TGTGCCTGGAGTCCTAAATCTAACACCGGGGAGCTGTTTTTT
TRBJ1-3,.,.,TRBV5-1,CASSLAGNSGNTIYF,TGCGCCAGCAGCTTGGCCGGTAACTCTGGAAACACCATATATTTT
TRBJ2-5,.,.,TRBV7-9,CASSRSMGETQYF,TGTGCCAGCAGCCGTAGCATGGGGGAGACCCAGTACTTC
TRBJ2-1,.,TRBD1,TRBV28,CASSLSDRGVWQFF,TGTGCCAGCAGTTTAAGTGACAGGGGGGTGTGGCAGTTCTTC
TRBJ2-5,.,TRBD2,TRBV19,CASSPRPGLAGETQYF,TGTGCCAGTAGTCCTCGCCCTGGACTAGCGGGAGAGACCCAGTACTTC
TRBJ1-5,.,.,TRBV29-1,CSVEVGGGNQPQHF,TGCAGCGTTGAAGTGGGGGGCGGCAATCAGCCCCAGCATTTT